This T cell receptor beta chain was sequenced for a study of T cell changes during pregnancy in multiple sclerosis. The CDR3 is 13 residues long. Germline CDR1 is MDHEN and CDR2 is SYDVKM. The V and J ends lost 2 bases and 9 bases respectively, with 11 bases between them. Clones were read by immunoSEQ multiplex PCR, and TCRdb kept only the in-frame ones, dropping some. The sample carries roughly 20,000 clones, around 89% recorded once. The TCR originated in a female donor with multiple sclerosis, enrolled in a pregnancy study. Sample: CD8+ T cells from peripheral blood mononuclear cells, taken in the first trimester of pregnancy. The chain carries TRBV28 and TRBJ2-4; D unclear. The CDR3 region has the DNA TGTGCCAGCAGTTTAAACGCAGTGGCCATTCAGTACTTC. Residues: CASSLNAVAIQYF.